This TCR beta chain was captured in a study of identical twins. One entry per CDR3 protein, called by TCRdb with MiXCR from the 5' RACE reads. Of over 600,000 distinct CDR3 sequences listed, about 20% are singletons. In its sample, this clonotype was seen many times. What it binds is not known. Germline V gives CDR1 DFQATT, CDR2 SNEGSKA (reference sequence). The length of the CDR3 is 13 residues. V lost 6 bases to trimming and J lost 3 bases, with 15 bases between them. Whole-study findings and limits: The more abundant beta clonotypes in cord blood had fewer insertions, and memory repertoires did not show this.

Another study also made use of these data, one on T cells expressing NK-cell markers.

The origin of this receptor is a young woman in good health. The sample was PBMCs. V and J are TRBV20-1 and TRBJ2-7; D is possibly TRBD1 (6 bases). CDR3 in amino acids: CSAIRTENYEQYF. The CDR3 DNA reads as TGCAGTGCCATACGGACAGAGAACTACGAGCAGTACTTC.